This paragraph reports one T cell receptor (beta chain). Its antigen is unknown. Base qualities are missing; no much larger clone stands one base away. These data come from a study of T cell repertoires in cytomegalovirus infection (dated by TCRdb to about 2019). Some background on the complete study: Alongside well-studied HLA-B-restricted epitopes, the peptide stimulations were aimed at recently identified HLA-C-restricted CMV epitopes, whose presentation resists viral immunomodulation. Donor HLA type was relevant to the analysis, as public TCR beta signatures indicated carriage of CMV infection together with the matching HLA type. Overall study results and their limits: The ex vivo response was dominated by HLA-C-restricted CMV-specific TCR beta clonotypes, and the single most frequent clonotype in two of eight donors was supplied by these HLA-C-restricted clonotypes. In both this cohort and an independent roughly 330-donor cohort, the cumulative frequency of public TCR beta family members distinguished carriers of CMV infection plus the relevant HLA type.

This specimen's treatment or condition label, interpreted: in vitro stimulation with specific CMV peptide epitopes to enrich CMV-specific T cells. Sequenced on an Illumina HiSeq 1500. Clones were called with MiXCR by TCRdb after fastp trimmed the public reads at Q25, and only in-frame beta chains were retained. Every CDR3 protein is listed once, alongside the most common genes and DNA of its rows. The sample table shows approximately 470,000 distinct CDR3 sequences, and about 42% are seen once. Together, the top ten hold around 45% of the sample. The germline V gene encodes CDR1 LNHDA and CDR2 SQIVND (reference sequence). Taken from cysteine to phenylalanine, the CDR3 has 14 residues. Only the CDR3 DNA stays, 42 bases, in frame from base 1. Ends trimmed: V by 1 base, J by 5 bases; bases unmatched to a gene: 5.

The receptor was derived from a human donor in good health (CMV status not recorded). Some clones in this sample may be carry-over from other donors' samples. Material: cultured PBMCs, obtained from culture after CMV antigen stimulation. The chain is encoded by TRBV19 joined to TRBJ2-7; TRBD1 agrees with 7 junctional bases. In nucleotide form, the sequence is TGTGCCAGTAGTATAGGAACAGGGGACGACGAGCAGTACTTC. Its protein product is CASSIGTGDDEQYF.